This TCR beta chain was recorded in a study of cytomegalovirus exposure and HLA in healthy donors. On the study more broadly: Roughly 179 million T cells yielded approximately 100 million unique TCR beta sequences, as an earlier analysis found.

In regard to this clone: The antigen remains unidentified.

Regarding the study as a whole: There were fewer than 200 TCR beta chains listed as cytomegalovirus-associated.

The germline V gene encodes CDR1 MNHEY and CDR2 SVGAGI. The CDR3 sequence is 14 residues long. With 7 bases removed from V and 2 bases from J, the gap between germline ends came to 11 bases. It was with 60 Vbeta and 13 Jbeta primers that the PCR ran. In the authors' workflow: It was a later analysis that counted 83 million or so unique TCR beta chains, of which 9 million to 13 million were shared. Data came from immunoSEQ multiplex PCR; TCRdb stores just in-frame clones and leaves some out. For V, J and clone size, that table is used; D and trimming come from the DNA. The data show approximately 120,000 clones, 76% seen once.

Input material: PBMCs. This chain connects TRBV6-5 to TRBJ2-2, with D maybe TRBD2 (5 bases). This TCR derives from a woman in her forties in good health and CMV-seropositive. CDR3 DNA sequence: TGTGCCAGCACCACCGGACTTAACACCGGGGAGCTGTTTTTT. Encoded protein: CASTTGLNTGELFF.